This entry lists 3 T cell receptor beta chains sequenced from one sample in a study of memory B cells and T cells in multiple sclerosis. Some clones are missing from TCRdb's copy, which holds only in-frame ones; the method was immunoSEQ multiplex PCR. The sample includes over 6,500 clones, under 60% seen only once; the top ten take approximately 30%. The sequenced sample was memory (CD45RO+) CD8+ T cells from blood. All receptors come from a human donor with multiple sclerosis.

This chain links TRBV2 with TRBJ2-7; D perhaps matches TRBD1 (6 bases). The CDR3 loop spans 12 amino acids. Trimming removed 6 bases from V and 3 bases from J, with 9 bases in between. In germline, CDR1 is SNHLY, CDR2 FYNNEI. The CDR3 DNA reads as TGTGCCAGCAGGCAGGACAGCTACGAGCAGTACTTC. Its translation: CASRQDSYEQYF.

CDR3 nucleotide sequence: TGTGCCAGCAGTTCCCCCCTTCTAGCGGGAAGACCAGATACGCAGTATTTT. Protein product: CASSSPLLAGRPDTQYF. The V call is TRBV27, the J call TRBJ2-3; 9 bases map to TRBD2. V was pared by 4 bases and J by 4 bases, with 12 bases of the junction left unmatched. Per germline, CDR1 MNHEY and CDR2 SMNVEV (reference sequence). CDR3 length equals 17 residues.

Here the CDR3 reads CASSVGDRVDGYTF. The DNA for the CDR3 is TGCGCCAGCAGTGTAGGAGACAGGGTCGATGGCTACACCTTC. The chain is built from TRBV10-2 and TRBJ1-2; 7 bases are a match to TRBD1. Germline assignment: CDR1 WSHSY and CDR2 SAAADI. Trimming removed 4 bases from V and 6 bases from J; junction bases left unmatched: 8. The CDR3 length is 14 residues.